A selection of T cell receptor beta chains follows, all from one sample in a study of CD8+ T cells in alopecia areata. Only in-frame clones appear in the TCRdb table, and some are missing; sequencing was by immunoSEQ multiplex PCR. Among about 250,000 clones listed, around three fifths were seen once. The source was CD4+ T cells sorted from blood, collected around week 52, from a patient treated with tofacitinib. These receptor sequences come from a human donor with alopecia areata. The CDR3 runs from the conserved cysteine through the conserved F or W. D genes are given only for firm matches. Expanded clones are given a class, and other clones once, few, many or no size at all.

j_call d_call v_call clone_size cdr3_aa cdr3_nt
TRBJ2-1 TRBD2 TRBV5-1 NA CASSLGAGGSYNEQFF TGCGCCAGCAGCTTGGGAGCGGGGGGCTCCTACAATGAGCAGTTCTTC
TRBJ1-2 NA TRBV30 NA CAWRNGEFYGYTF TGTGCCTGGAGGAACGGGGAGTTCTATGGCTACACCTTC
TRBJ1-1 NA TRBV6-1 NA CASSGQSRNTEAFF TGTGCCAGCAGCGGACAGTCCAGGAACACTGAAGCTTTCTTT
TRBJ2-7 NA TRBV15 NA CATSREEGYEQYF TGTGCCACCAGCAGAGAAGAGGGCTACGAGCAGTACTTC
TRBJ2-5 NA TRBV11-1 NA CASSLGRSQETQYF TGTGCCAGCAGCCTCGGACGGTCCCAAGAGACCCAGTACTTC
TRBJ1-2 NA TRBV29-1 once CSVVGPGERYTF TGCAGCGTTGTCGGGCCAGGGGAGCGTTACACCTTC
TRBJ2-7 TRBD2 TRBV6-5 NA CASSYSGGGASYEQYF TGTGCCAGCAGTTACTCTGGCGGGGGGGCCTCCTACGAGCAGTACTTC
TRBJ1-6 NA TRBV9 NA CASSAGAFNSPLHF TGTGCCAGCAGCGCCGGGGCTTTTAATTCACCCCTCCACTTT
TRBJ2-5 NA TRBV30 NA CAWSATGAEETQYF TGTGCCTGGAGTGCGACGGGGGCGGAAGAGACCCAGTACTTC
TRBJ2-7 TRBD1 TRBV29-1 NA CSVTGTGKYEQYF TGCAGCGTAACCGGGACAGGAAAATACGAGCAGTACTTC
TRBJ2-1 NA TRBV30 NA CAWSVFTRNEQFF TGTGCCTGGAGTGTATTTACTCGCAATGAGCAGTTCTTC
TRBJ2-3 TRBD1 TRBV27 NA CASMTGGGTDTQYF TGTGCCAGCATGACAGGGGGCGGCACAGATACGCAGTATTTT
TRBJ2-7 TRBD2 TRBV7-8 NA CASSLVAGGPGEQYF TGTGCCAGCAGCTTAGTAGCGGGGGGCCCGGGAGAGCAGTACTTC
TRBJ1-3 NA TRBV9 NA CASSVDPTRGSGNTIYF TGTGCCAGCAGCGTAGACCCGACCCGCGGCTCTGGAAACACCATATATTTT
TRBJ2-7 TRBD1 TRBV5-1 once CASSHTGTVSYEQYF TGCGCCAGCAGTCACACCGGGACAGTTTCCTACGAGCAGTACTTC
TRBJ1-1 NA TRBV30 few CAWSVGRLNTEAFF TGTGCCTGGAGTGTTGGCAGGTTGAACACTGAAGCTTTCTTT
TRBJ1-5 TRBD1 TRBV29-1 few CSVRDRGNQPQHF TGCAGCGTTCGGGACAGGGGAAATCAGCCCCAGCATTTT
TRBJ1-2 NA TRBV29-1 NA CSVDEGHYGYTF TGCAGCGTTGATGAGGGGCACTATGGCTACACCTTC
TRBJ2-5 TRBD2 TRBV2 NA CAFSAGVQETQYF TGTGCCTTCTCAGCGGGGGTACAAGAGACCCAGTACTTC
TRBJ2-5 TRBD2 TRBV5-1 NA CASSLGPGTSGRTQETQYF TGCGCCAGCAGCTTGGGGCCCGGGACTAGCGGCCGTACTCAAGAGACCCAGTACTTC
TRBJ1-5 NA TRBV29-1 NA CSTGEHSNQPQHF TGCAGCACTGGGGAGCATAGCAATCAGCCCCAGCATTTT
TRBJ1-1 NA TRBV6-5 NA CASSLDRTNTEAFF TGTGCCAGCAGCCTCGACCGTACGAACACTGAAGCTTTCTTT
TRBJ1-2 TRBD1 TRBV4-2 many CASRGTGWGYTF TGTGCCAGCAGGGGGACAGGGTGGGGCTACACCTTC
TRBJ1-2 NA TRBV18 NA CASSRGGYGYTF TGTGCCAGCTCACGGGGAGGCTATGGCTACACCTTC
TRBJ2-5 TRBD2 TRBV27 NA CASSGGTSRGTQYF TGTGCCAGCAGTGGAGGGACTAGCAGGGGGACCCAGTACTTC
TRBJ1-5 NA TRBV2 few CASRGFNQPQHF TGTGCCAGCAGGGGTTTCAATCAGCCCCAGCATTTT
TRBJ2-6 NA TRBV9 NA CASSVEGRGARANVLTF TGTGCCAGCAGCGTAGAGGGCAGGGGAGCTAGGGCCAACGTCCTGACTTTC
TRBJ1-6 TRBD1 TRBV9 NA CASSAGQGTRNSPLHF TGTGCCAGCAGCGCCGGACAGGGCACACGTAATTCACCCCTCCACTTT
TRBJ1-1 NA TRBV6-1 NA CASSEAWTHYEAFF TGTGCCAGCAGTGAAGCGTGGACCCATTATGAAGCTTTCTTT
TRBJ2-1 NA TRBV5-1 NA CASSLTGTTTNEQFF TGCGCCAGCAGCTTAACCGGGACCACCACCAATGAGCAGTTCTTC
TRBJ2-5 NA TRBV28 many CASSLRGRKETQYF TGTGCCAGCAGTTTACGGGGTAGAAAAGAGACCCAGTACTTC
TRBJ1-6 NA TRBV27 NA CASSLSWVGYNSPLHF TGTGCCAGCAGTTTATCATGGGTGGGTTATAATTCACCCCTCCACTTT
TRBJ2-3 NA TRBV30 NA CAWKQGGTDTQYF TGTGCCTGGAAACAGGGCGGCACAGATACGCAGTATTTT
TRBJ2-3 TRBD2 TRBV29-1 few CSVAGLAGGPLTDTQYF TGCAGCGTTGCGGGGCTAGCGGGGGGGCCTCTCACAGATACGCAGTATTTT
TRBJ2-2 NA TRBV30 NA CAWSMMTTGELFF TGTGCCTGGAGTATGATGACCACCGGGGAGCTGTTTTTT
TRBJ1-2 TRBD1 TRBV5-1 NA CASSTGQGKDGYTF TGCGCCAGCAGCACCGGACAGGGGAAAGATGGCTACACCTTC
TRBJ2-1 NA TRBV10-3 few CAISESGGSYNEQFF TGTGCCATCAGTGAGTCGGGGGGTTCCTACAATGAGCAGTTCTTC
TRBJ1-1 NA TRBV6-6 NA CASSYFTEGTEAFF TGTGCCAGCAGTTACTTTACAGAAGGCACTGAAGCTTTCTTT
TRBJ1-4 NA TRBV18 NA CASSPSENEKLFF TGTGCCAGCTCACCGTCCGAAAATGAAAAACTGTTTTTT
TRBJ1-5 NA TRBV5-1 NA CASSLGHNNQPQHF TGCGCCAGCAGCTTGGGGCACAACAATCAGCCCCAGCATTTT
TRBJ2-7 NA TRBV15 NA CATSRVWSSEQYF TGTGCCACCAGCAGAGTTTGGAGTTCCGAGCAGTACTTC
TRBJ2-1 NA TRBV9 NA CASSLGDFSYNEQFF TGTGCCAGCAGCCTAGGGGACTTCTCCTACAATGAGCAGTTCTTC
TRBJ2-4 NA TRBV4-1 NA CASSQEGSASPYF TGCGCCAGCAGCCAAGAAGGCTCCGCGTCCCCATACTTC
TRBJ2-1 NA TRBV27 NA CASSLSLGPTPFF TGTGCCAGCAGTTTATCGCTGGGGCCTACACCGTTCTTC
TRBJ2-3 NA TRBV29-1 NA CSARTGEGTQYF TGCAGCGCCCGTACTGGTGAGGGGACGCAGTATTTT
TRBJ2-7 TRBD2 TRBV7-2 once CASSLGGGASYEQYF TGTGCCAGCAGCTTAGGCGGGGGGGCGTCCTACGAGCAGTACTTC